The text below deals with one T cell receptor (beta chain). The data derive from a study of blood T cell repertoires in COVID-19. Study overall: COVID-19 samples, acute and convalescent, were from the United States, Italy and Spain.

The V end lost 1 base, the J end lost 1 base, and 4 bases lay between the germline ends. CDR3 length equals 14 residues. In germline, CDR1 is KGHSH, CDR2 LQKENI. Using immunoSEQ multiplex PCR, the repertoire was profiled, and TCRdb retains in-frame clones only, with some absent. The repertoire holds some 280,000 clones, around 89% seen once, with around 12% in the top ten. This sequence originates from a woman in her fifties or sixties with acute or convalescent COVID-19. Source material: peripheral blood. The chain links TRBV18 to TRBJ2-2; D gene uncertain. The CDR3 protein is CASSPLENTGELFF. The CDR3 DNA sequence: TGTGCCAGCTCACCACTAGAGAACACCGGGGAGCTGTTTTTT.